Listed here are 18 T cell receptor delta chains from one sample, sequenced in a study of gamma-delta T cells after stem cell transplantation. TCRdb processed the RT-PCR reads again with the CATT caller. The table includes around 5,700 delta-chain clones, around 9.6% detected once. The material sequenced was gamma-delta T cells. The source of these receptors is a human donor. It is not recorded whose cells these are; they may come from a transplant donor.

This clone was seen only a few times. A read error is the likely source, as a far larger clone sits one nucleotide away. The same CDR3 is also encoded by other DNA sequences in this sample. The chain has TRDV2 and TRDJ1; the D gene is possibly TRDD3 (6 bases). Germline V gives CDR1 GEAIGNYY, CDR2 EKD. This CDR3 region has 16 residues. The chain's CDR3 is CACDTVSGLGTDKLIF. CDR3 DNA sequence: TGTGCCTGTGACACCGTTTCCGGACTGGGCACCGACAAACTCATCTTT.

This clone qualifies as medium-sized (0.01 to 0.1%). The sample contains more than one DNA sequence encoding this CDR3. The rearrangement uses TRDV2 and TRDJ1; the match to TRDD3 covers 12 bases. Germline-derived CDR1 and CDR2 are GEAIGNYY and EKD. V lost 2 bases and J lost 4; bases outside the gene matches: 25. The CDR3 extends over 22 amino acids. Here the CDR3 reads CACDRLTPSSLLGDTSIDKLIF. The CDR3 DNA reads as TGTGCCTGTGACAGACTGACCCCCTCTTCATTACTGGGGGATACTTCCATCGATAAACTCATCTTT.

A few counts support this clone. The rearrangement links TRDV2 to TRDJ3; 8 bases line up with TRDD3. The CDR3 is made up of 19 amino acids. Per germline, CDR1 GEAIGNYY and CDR2 EKD. V dropped 2 bases and J dropped 0; count of bases not matched to a gene: 8. In DNA, the CDR3 is TGTGCCTGTGACATTACTGGGGGTCGTAGCTCCTGGGACACCCGACAGATGTTTTTC. It yields the protein CACDITGGRSSWDTRQMFF.

The chain has TRDV1 and TRDJ2; D remains unclear. Germline CDR1 and CDR2: TSWWSYY and QGS. The V gene lost 3 bases and the J gene lost 9 bases, with 14 bases spanning the gap. CDR3 length: 14 residues. The CDR3 coding sequence is TGTGCTCTTGGGGACCGGCCCGCCGGGACACAACTCTTCTTT. This encodes CALGDRPAGTQLFF.

This clone was picked up a small number of times. The translation of this DNA and the TCRdb protein of a much larger clone differ at residue 10, probably owing to a read error; the protein shown here is translated from the DNA. The chain links TRDV2 to TRDJ1; D unclear. Germline assignment: CDR1 GEAIGNYY and CDR2 EKD. The length of the CDR3 is 18 residues. With 0 bases removed from V and 3 bases from J, the gap between germline ends came to 22 bases. The CDR3 nucleotides are TGTGCCTGTGACACCGTAAGAACGCTGGTGATGCTACCCGATAAACTCATCTTT. Amino acids: CACDTVRTLVMLPDKLIF.

In regard to this clone: This may stem from a read error, because a much larger clone lies one nucleotide away. The chain combines TRDV2 with TRDJ1; 12 nucleotides match TRDD3. In germline, CDR1 is GEAIGNYY, CDR2 EKD. The CDR3 consists of 17 residues. As DNA, the CDR3 is TGTGCCTGTGACTCACTCCGGTCTGGGGGATACGCCGATAAACCCATCTTT. Protein sequence: CACDSLRSGGYADKPIF.

This clone was seen only a few times. For this DNA, TCRdb reports the protein of a much larger clone, which diverges at residue 10, most likely from a read error; the protein presented here is translated directly from the DNA. The chain links TRDV2 to TRDJ1; 10 nucleotides align to TRDD3. The CDR3 consists of 16 residues. J was trimmed by 1 base and V by 3 bases; bases with no gene match: 7. Germline V gives CDR1 GEAIGNYY, CDR2 EKD. CDR3 loop: CACDPLGGYGTDKLIF. In DNA, the CDR3 is TGTGCCTGTGACCCACTGGGGGGATACGGCACCGATAAACTCATCTTT.

This clone rates as large. The identical CDR3 is also encoded by other nucleotide sequences in the sample. This chain's CDR3 is CACDTVGAPSTDKLIF. In nucleotides, the CDR3 is TGTGCCTGTGACACTGTTGGGGCACCCTCCACCGATAAACTCATCTTT. The V gene is TRDV2, the J gene TRDJ1; possible D gene TRDD3, 5 bases. Germline V gene data show CDR1 as GEAIGNYY and CDR2 as EKD. The CDR3 contains 16 residues. Trimming cost V 1 base and J 1 base, with 15 bases left between them.

The V gene is TRDV2, the J gene TRDJ3, with 8 bases that match TRDD3. This CDR3 region has 18 residues. Per germline, CDR1 GEAIGNYY and CDR2 EKD. V lost 6 bases and J lost 0; bases outside the gene matches: 9. CDR3 sequence (DNA): TGTGCCTGTTGCGAACTGGGGGCTAACTCCTGGGACACCCGACAGATGTTTTTC. The encoded protein is CACCELGANSWDTRQMFF.

V and J are TRDV2 and TRDJ1; 8 nucleotides align to TRDD3. Per germline, CDR1 GEAIGNYY and CDR2 EKD. Germline trimming cut 1 base from V and 3 bases from J; bases unmatched to any gene: 12. The CDR3 is 17 residues long. The CDR3, as DNA: TGTGCCTGTGACACTCTACTGGGGGCCGGGGCCTCCGATAAACTCATCTTT. Protein sequence: CACDTLLGAGASDKLIF.

With regard to this clone: The same CDR3 also results from other DNA sequences found in this sample. The chain couples TRDV2 to TRDJ1; 11 nucleotides match TRDD3. This CDR3 is built from 16 residues. Germline V gene data show CDR1 as GEAIGNYY and CDR2 as EKD. V lost 4 bases, J lost 8 bases, and 14 bases stayed unmatched. The CDR3 DNA reads as TGTGCCTGTGATGAAGTACTGGGGGATAGCCACGACAAACTCATCTTT. Translation: CACDEVLGDSHDKLIF.

On this clone itself: A much more abundant neighbour one base away suggests this may be a read error. The V gene is TRDV2, the J gene TRDJ3; a possible D gene is TRDD3 (6 bases). Trimming took 5 bases from V and 0 from J, leaving 31 bases between them. Germline loops: CDR1 GEAIGNYY, CDR2 EKD. CDR3 length: 23 amino acids. The CDR3 DNA reads as TGTGCCTGTGGCACTTTGGGAGGGGATGACCGACCTTCGAGCTCCTGGGACACCCGACAGATGTTTTTC. It yields the protein CACGTLGGDDRPSSSWDTRQMFF.

With respect to this clone: A far larger clone differs by one base, so this is likely a read error. The J gene is TRDJ3, the V gene TRDV2, with D possibly matching TRDD2 (5 bases). Trimming took 0 bases from V and 2 from J, leaving 13 bases between them. There are 18 residues in the CDR3. Per germline, CDR1 GEAIGNYY and CDR2 EKD. CDR3 residues: CACDTASPSPWDTRQMFF. In DNA, the CDR3 is TGTGCCTGTGACACCGCGTCTCCTAGCCCCTGGGACACCCGACAGATGTTTTTC.

This clone showed up just a few times. This may come from a read error, since a much larger clone is one base off. The rearrangement joins TRDV2 to TRDJ3; the match to TRDD3 covers 12 bases. The germline V gene encodes CDR1 GEAIGNYY and CDR2 EKD. The CDR3 is 21 residues long. As DNA, the CDR3 is TGTGCCCGTGACCCCGCGGAGGCTGGGGGATACGGCTCCTGGGACACCCGACAGATGTTTTTC. Its protein product is CARDPAEAGGYGSWDTRQMFF.

A word on this clone: This may arise from a read error, as a much more abundant clone is one base away. The V and J genes are TRDV2 and TRDJ1; tentative D call: TRDD2 (5 bases). The germline V gene encodes CDR1 GEAIGNYY and CDR2 EKD. CDR3 length equals 17 residues. The CDR3 protein is CACAPLLSDTHTGKLIF. In DNA form, the CDR3 reads TGTGCCTGTGCCCCCCTACTTTCCGACACGCACACCGGTAAACTCATCTTT.

This clone came up a few times. It may be a read error: a sequence one base away is much more abundant. This CDR3 is also generated by other DNA sequences in the sample. The V and J genes are TRDV1 and TRDJ1; 10 bases are shared with TRDD3. CDR1 and CDR2 (germline): TSWWSYY, QGS. This CDR3 is 22 amino acids long. Unmatched junction bases numbered 20, after V lost 1 base and J lost 0 bases. The CDR3 region is CALGEPYFLTGGYGGYTDKLIF. CDR3 sequence (DNA): TGTGCTCTTGGGGAACCCTACTTCCTAACCGGGGGATACGGAGGTTACACCGATAAACTCATCTTT.

A note on this clone: This DNA's translation differs at residue 12 from TCRdb's protein, which comes from a much larger clone; a read error is likely, and the protein shown is translated from the DNA. The rearrangement uses TRDV2 and TRDJ1, with D unresolved. The CDR3 sequence is 15 residues long. CDR1 GEAIGNYY and CDR2 EKD come from the germline V gene. DNA for the CDR3: TGTGCCTGTGACCCCCTCCAAACCACGACCGATAACCTCATCTTT. Translating it yields CACDPLQTTTDNLIF.

The chain uses TRDV1 and TRDJ1; D may correspond to TRDD2 or TRDD3 (6 bases each). V was shortened by 5 bases and J by 5 bases, with 24 bases between the two germline ends. The germline gives CDR1 TSWWSYY, CDR2 QGS. CDR3 length: 17 amino acids. The CDR3 nucleotides read TGTGCTCTTGGGCCCAGAGGGCTTCCTGGGGACAAGGATAAACTCATCTTT. This encodes CALGPRGLPGDKDKLIF.